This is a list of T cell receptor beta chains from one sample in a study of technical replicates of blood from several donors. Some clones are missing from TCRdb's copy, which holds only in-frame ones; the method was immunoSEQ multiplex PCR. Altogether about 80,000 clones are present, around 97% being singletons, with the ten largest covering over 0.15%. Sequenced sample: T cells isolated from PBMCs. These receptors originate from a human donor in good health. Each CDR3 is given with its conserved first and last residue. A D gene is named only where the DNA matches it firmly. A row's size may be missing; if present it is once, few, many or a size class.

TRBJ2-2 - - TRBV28 TGTGCCAGCAGTTGGGGGGGCGGTACCGGGGAGCTGTTTTTT CASSWGGGTGELFF
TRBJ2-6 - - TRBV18 TGTGCCAGCTCACCCATCAGCTCTGGGGCCAACGTCCTGACTTTC CASSPISSGANVLTF
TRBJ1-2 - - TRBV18 TGTGCCAGCTCACCACCGGTCCAACAGGGCTTGGGCTACACCTTC CASSPPVQQGLGYTF
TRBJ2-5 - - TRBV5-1 TGCGCCAGCAGCTTGGGCGGGTATAGGGAGACCCAGTACTTC CASSLGGYRETQYF
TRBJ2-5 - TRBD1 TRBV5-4 TGTGCCAGCAGCTCAACAGGGGGCAGAGAGACCCAGTACTTC CASSSTGGRETQYF
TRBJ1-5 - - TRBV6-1 TGTGCCAGCAGTGAGGAGGCTTGGCAGCCCCAGCATTTT CASSEEAWQPQHF
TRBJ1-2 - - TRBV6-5 TGTGCCAGCAGCGTGGGGGGTTCACGAGGCTACACCTTC CASSVGGSRGYTF
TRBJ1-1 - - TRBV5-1 TGCGCCAGCAGCTTGGACGGGGTCGGGGGGAGAAACACTGAAGCTTTCTTT CASSLDGVGGRNTEAFF
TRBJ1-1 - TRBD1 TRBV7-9 TGTGCCAGCAGCGTCCGACAGGGGGGGAACACTGAAGCTTTCTTT CASSVRQGGNTEAFF
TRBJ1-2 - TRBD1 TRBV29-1 TGCAGCGTTCCACAGGGGGCCTATGGCTACACCTTC CSVPQGAYGYTF
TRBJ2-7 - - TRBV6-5 TGTGCCAGCAGTTATGACGGCGGGGGCACGTTTTACGAGCAGTACTTC CASSYDGGGTFYEQYF
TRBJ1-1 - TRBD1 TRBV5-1 TGCGCCAGCAGCTCTTCCCGGGACAGGGGAAAAGTTGAAGCTTTCTTT CASSSSRDRGKVEAFF
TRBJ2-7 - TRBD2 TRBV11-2 TGTGCCAGCAGCCCAGGACTAGCGGGGATCGGGCAGTACTTC CASSPGLAGIGQYF
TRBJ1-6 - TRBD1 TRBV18 TGTGCCAGCTCACCGACAGGGGATAATTCACCCCTCCACTTT CASSPTGDNSPLHF
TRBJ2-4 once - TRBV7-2 TGTGCCAGCAGCTTTGGCTTGAAAAACATTCAGTACTTC CASSFGLKNIQYF
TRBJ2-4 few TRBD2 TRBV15 TGTGCCACCAGCAGACCGGGACTAGCTTCGTCCAAAAACATTCAGTACTTC CATSRPGLASSKNIQYF
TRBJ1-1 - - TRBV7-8 TGTGCCAGCAGCTTACAGGGCCTGACTGCTTTCTTT CASSLQGLTAFF
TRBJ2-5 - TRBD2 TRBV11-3 TGTGCCAGCAGCTTCTCAGCGGGGGAGGCGCGTGAGACCCAGTACTTC CASSFSAGEARETQYF
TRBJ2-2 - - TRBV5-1 TGCGCCAGCAGCTTGGGTACGGGTCCCCCCGGGGAGCTGTTTTTT CASSLGTGPPGELFF
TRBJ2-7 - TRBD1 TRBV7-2 TGTGCCAGCTCCGGTCCAGGGGGCTCGTCATCCGAGCAGTACTTC CASSGPGGSSSEQYF
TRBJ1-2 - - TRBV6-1 TGTGCCAGCAGGGGGCCGAGGACAAACTATGGCTACACCTTC CASRGPRTNYGYTF
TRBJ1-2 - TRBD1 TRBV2 TGTGCCAGCAGTGTTGCAGGGGGAACTAACTATGGCTACACCTTC CASSVAGGTNYGYTF